Described below is a single T cell receptor beta chain sequence and its context. This entry comes from a study of CD8 T cells in Susac syndrome. Unmatched junction bases numbered 12, after V lost 5 bases and J lost 3 bases. The CDR3 consists of 16 residues. CDR1 is DFQATT, CDR2 SNEGSKA, per germline (reference sequence). With random hexamers, roughly 0.45 to 1 ug RNA was reverse transcribed. TCRdb used MiXCR to reprocess the immunoSEQ multiplex PCR reads, holding one entry per CDR3 protein. The sample lists about 200,000 distinct CDR3 sequences; 91% were seen once. Negative isolation yielded the CD8+ and CD4+ T cells, while FACS enriched the TEMRA cells.

The clonotype comes from a human donor with Susac syndrome. The specimen was CD4+ T cells from PBMCs. This chain joins TRBV20-1 and TRBJ2-1, with 8 bases identical to TRBD2. The CDR3 bases are TGCAGTGCTCGGCGCCCGACGGGGGGGCTCTACAATGAGCAGTTCTTC. Protein: CSARRPTGGLYNEQFF.